This T cell receptor (beta chain) was recovered during a study of T cell responses to AZD1222 COVID-19 vaccine. Turning to this clone: Its antigen remains unknown.

Assay: immunoSEQ multiplex PCR; the TCRdb copy retains only in-frame clones and omits some. The data show roughly 150,000 clones, approximately 90% seen once. Study results and limitations: Females made up more of the donors, who were largely white British, and clonal diversity may have come out too low. Spike-specific TCR breadth and depth both grew after two AZD1222 doses. Sampling that yielded the repertoires occurred only after the peak T cell response.

Both about-4-week and about-12-week second-dose recipients were combined. V lost 0 bases and J 6 bases, leaving 18 bases between the germline ends. Germline V gives CDR1 MGHRA, CDR2 YSYEKL. The CDR3 runs to 17 residues. The chain is built from TRBV4-1 and TRBJ2-1; D may correspond to TRBD1 or TRBD2 (5 bases each). Sequenced material: peripheral blood, taken 28 days after the second AZD1222 dose. This clonotype was obtained from an adult who received the AZD1222 COVID-19 vaccine. The CDR3 spells CASSQDPGTEYFNEQFF. The CDR3 DNA is TGCGCCAGCAGCCAAGATCCCGGGACGGAGTACTTCAATGAGCAGTTCTTC.